What follows are 8 T cell receptor beta chains derived from one specimen sequenced in a study of response to subunit inactivated influenza vaccine. TCRdb re-called the RT-PCR reads through MiXCR, storing one row per CDR3 protein. Here the sample spans approximately 530,000 distinct CDR3 sequences, approximately 6.9% being singletons. The material sequenced was PBMCs from blood, taken around 25 months after vaccination. These receptor sequences come from a man between 50 and 69 years old who received an inactivated influenza vaccine.

This clonotype has a handful of counts. This chain connects TRBV20-1 to TRBJ2-1; D might be TRBD1 or TRBD2, each matching 5 bases. Trimming took off 1 base at V and 9 bases at J, with 19 bases between the two ends. This CDR3 is 15 amino acids long. Germline assignment: CDR1 DFQATT and CDR2 SNEGSKA (reference sequence). The CDR3 loop is CSARGSGQGVGEQFF. The CDR3 nucleotides read TGCAGTGCTAGAGGATCAGGGCAGGGAGTCGGTGAGCAGTTCTTC.

This clonotype was detected a few times. The CDR3 region is CASSKSGISTDTQYF. Written as DNA, the CDR3 is TGTGCCAGCAGCAAATCGGGGATTAGCACAGATACGCAGTATTTT. The chain uses TRBV7-2 and TRBJ2-3; maybe TRBD2 (5 bases). With 5 bases removed from V and 0 bases from J, the gap between germline ends came to 12 bases. This CDR3 comprises 15 residues. Germline CDR1 SGHTA, CDR2 FQGNSA.

In this sample, this clonotype turned up many times. DNA for the CDR3: TGCGCCAGCAGCCAAGTGGGGACAGGGCCCACAGATACGCAGTATTTT. Its protein is CASSQVGTGPTDTQYF. The rearrangement links TRBV4-1 to TRBJ2-3; 9 bases are shared with TRBD1. Trimming cost V 1 base and J 2 bases; bases outside gene matches: 4. The CDR3 contains 16 residues. From germline, CDR1 is MGHRA and CDR2 YSYEKL.

The J gene is TRBJ1-2, the V gene TRBV20-1, with D hard to call. The germline V gene has CDR1 DFQATT and CDR2 SNEGSKA (reference sequence). The CDR3 consists of 9 residues. Trimming cost V 8 bases and J 6 bases, with 7 bases left between them. CDR3 amino acids: CSFYDGYTF. The DNA for the CDR3 is TGCAGTTTCTACGATGGCTACACCTTC.

Note on this clonotype: This clone may be a read error of a much larger clone one base away. The rearrangement links TRBV5-1 to TRBJ2-2; 9 bases align to TRBD2. CDR1 SGHRS and CDR2 YFSETQ come from the germline V gene. The CDR3 consists of 15 residues. The CDR3 DNA reads TGCGCCAGCAGCTTTAGCGGGGGAAACACCTGGGAGCTGTTTTTT. Its protein is CASSFSGGNTWELFF. Combining the CDR3 with reference TRBV5-1 and TRBJ2-2 gives the whole variable domain KAGVTQTPRYLIKTRGQQVTLSCSPISGHRSVSWYQQTPGQGLQFLFEYFSETQRNKGNFPGRFSGRQFSNSRSEMNVSTLELGDSALYLCASSFSGGNTWELFFGEGSRLTVL.

This clonotype was detected only a few times. The J gene is TRBJ1-1, the V gene TRBV6-1; D unresolved. Trimming took 5 bases from V and 1 from J, leaving 11 bases between them. CDR1 is MNHNS, CDR2 SASEGT, per germline. The CDR3 runs 14 residues. DNA of the CDR3: TGTGCCAGCAGTATTACGACGCGGAACACTGAAGCTTTCTTT. It specifies CASSITTRNTEAFF.

This chain joins TRBV20-1 and TRBJ1-5; D remains ambiguous. Germline V lookup: CDR1 DFQATT, CDR2 SNEGSKA (reference sequence). The CDR3 is made up of 13 amino acids. V was pared by 2 bases and J by 2 bases, with 7 bases between. CDR3 nucleotide sequence: TGCAGTGCTAGAAACACCGGCAATCAGCCCCAGCATTTT. This translates into CSARNTGNQPQHF.

This clonotype has just a few counts. The chain employs TRBV5-4 and TRBJ2-2, with 8 bases matching TRBD1. There are 14 residues in the CDR3. With 5 bases clipped from V and 3 bases from J, the junction kept 3 bases outside the gene matches. The V gene's germline CDR1 is SGHNT and CDR2 YYREEE (reference sequence). The CDR3 DNA follows: TGTGCCAGCAGAGAACAGGGGGACACCGGGGAGCTGTTTTTT. It specifies CASREQGDTGELFF.